This is a list of T cell receptor beta chains from one sample in a study of blood T cell repertoires in COVID-19. TCRdb keeps only in-frame clones here, not all; method: immunoSEQ multiplex PCR. This sample has roughly 50,000 clones, with approximately 89% found just once. Input material: peripheral blood. These receptors were collected from an older woman with active COVID-19. Each CDR3 is given with its conserved first and last residue. The order of the fields is D gene, J gene, V gene, CDR3 DNA, CDR3 protein. The D gene is left open where the match is weak.

D gene: .; J gene: TRBJ2-5; V gene: TRBV7-3; CDR3 DNA: TGTGCCAGCAGCTCTCAGGGGCAAGAGACCCAGTACTTC; CDR3 protein: CASSSQGQETQYF
D gene: .; J gene: TRBJ2-2; V gene: TRBV19; CDR3 DNA: TGTGCCAGTAGCCTTGACAGGACCACCGGGGAGCTGTTTTTT; CDR3 protein: CASSLDRTTGELFF
D gene: TRBD1; J gene: TRBJ1-5; V gene: TRBV27; CDR3 DNA: TGTGCCAGCAGGCCGGGACAGGGGATTAATCAGCCCCAGCATTTT; CDR3 protein: CASRPGQGINQPQHF
D gene: .; J gene: TRBJ1-4; V gene: TRBV3-1/TRBV3-2; CDR3 DNA: TGTGCCAGCAGCCTCGGACATGTGAATGAAAAACTGTTTTTT; CDR3 protein: CASSLGHVNEKLFF
D gene: TRBD2; J gene: TRBJ2-1; V gene: TRBV2; CDR3 DNA: TGTGCCAGCAGCGGGCGGGGGGGCTCCTACAATGAGCAGTTCTTC; CDR3 protein: CASSGRGGSYNEQFF
D gene: .; J gene: TRBJ2-3; V gene: TRBV6-5; CDR3 DNA: TGTGCCAGCAGTCTCCGAGGAGATACGCAGTATTTT; CDR3 protein: CASSLRGDTQYF
D gene: TRBD2; J gene: TRBJ2-5; V gene: TRBV27; CDR3 DNA: TGTGCCAGCAGTTTTTCACTAGCGGCCCAAGAGACCCAGTACTTC; CDR3 protein: CASSFSLAAQETQYF
D gene: TRBD1; J gene: TRBJ1-1; V gene: TRBV7-6; CDR3 DNA: TGTGCCAGCAGACAGGGGGAGATCGGTGAAGCTTTCTTT; CDR3 protein: CASRQGEIGEAFF
D gene: TRBD1; J gene: TRBJ1-4; V gene: TRBV2; CDR3 DNA: TGTGCCAGCAGTCTGACAGGGGCAACTAATGAAAAACTGTTTTTT; CDR3 protein: CASSLTGATNEKLFF
D gene: TRBD1; J gene: TRBJ2-7; V gene: TRBV9; CDR3 DNA: TGTGCCAGCAGCGTAGGACAGGGCCTCTACGAGCAGTACTTC; CDR3 protein: CASSVGQGLYEQYF
D gene: .; J gene: TRBJ2-7; V gene: TRBV27; CDR3 DNA: TGTGCCAGCAGTTTTTCTGGCACAGCCTACGAGCAGTACTTC; CDR3 protein: CASSFSGTAYEQYF
D gene: .; J gene: TRBJ1-6; V gene: TRBV5-8; CDR3 DNA: TGTGCCAGCAGCTGGAGGAGCCCGGGTTCACCCCTCCACTTT; CDR3 protein: CASSWRSPGSPLHF
D gene: TRBD1; J gene: TRBJ2-7; V gene: TRBV19; CDR3 DNA: TGTGCCACCAAAACCCAGGGGGCAGGAAGCTACGAGCAGTACTTC; CDR3 protein: CATKTQGAGSYEQYF
D gene: .; J gene: TRBJ1-2; V gene: TRBV3-1/TRBV3-2; CDR3 DNA: TGTGCCAGCAGCCATCGACAGCAAAACTATGGCTACACCTTC; CDR3 protein: CASSHRQQNYGYTF
D gene: .; J gene: TRBJ2-7; V gene: TRBV11-2; CDR3 DNA: TGTGCCAGCAGCTTAGTAGGGGACACGACCTTATACGAGCAGTACTTC; CDR3 protein: CASSLVGDTTLYEQYF
D gene: .; J gene: TRBJ2-7; V gene: TRBV6-5; CDR3 DNA: TGTGCCAGCAGTTACGACATGAGCTACGAGCAGTACTTC; CDR3 protein: CASSYDMSYEQYF
D gene: .; J gene: TRBJ2-1; V gene: TRBV3-1/TRBV3-2; CDR3 DNA: TGTGCCAGCAGCCAAGCTCAGGGAAACAATGAGCAGTTCTTC; CDR3 protein: CASSQAQGNNEQFF
D gene: TRBD2; J gene: TRBJ2-3; V gene: TRBV7-9; CDR3 DNA: TGTGCCAGCAGCTTAGCGGGTAGCGGGGGCTCAGATACGCAGTATTTT; CDR3 protein: CASSLAGSGGSDTQYF
D gene: .; J gene: TRBJ1-5; V gene: TRBV6-5; CDR3 DNA: TGTGCCAGCTCCCGAAGTGACAGCTACAATCAGCCCCAGCATTTT; CDR3 protein: CASSRSDSYNQPQHF
D gene: .; J gene: TRBJ2-1; V gene: TRBV10-1; CDR3 DNA: TGCGCCAGCGGGGGCCGTGAGCAGTTCTTC; CDR3 protein: CASGGREQFF
D gene: .; J gene: TRBJ2-1; V gene: TRBV2; CDR3 DNA: TGTGCCAGCAGTGAAGCGCTGGGGGGTAATGAGCAGTTCTTC; CDR3 protein: CASSEALGGNEQFF
D gene: TRBD1; J gene: TRBJ1-1; V gene: TRBV19; CDR3 DNA: TGTGCCAGTATCGGTTTGGGGACAGGGGGTAAGAACACTGAAGCTTTCTTT; CDR3 protein: CASIGLGTGGKNTEAFF
D gene: TRBD1; J gene: TRBJ2-2; V gene: TRBV30; CDR3 DNA: TGTGCCTGGACAGGGGGTCACACCGGGGAGCTGTTTTTT; CDR3 protein: CAWTGGHTGELFF
D gene: TRBD1; J gene: TRBJ1-4; V gene: TRBV12-3/TRBV12-4; CDR3 DNA: TGTGCCAGCAGGACAGGGGGTAATGAAAAACTGTTTTTT; CDR3 protein: CASRTGGNEKLFF
D gene: TRBD1; J gene: TRBJ1-1; V gene: TRBV4-3; CDR3 DNA: TGCGCCAGCAGCCAGGGTACAGGGGCTACTGAAGCTTTCTTT; CDR3 protein: CASSQGTGATEAFF
D gene: .; J gene: TRBJ2-5; V gene: TRBV7-2; CDR3 DNA: TGTGCCAGCAGCTTAGTTGCCCTAGTTCCACAAGAGACCCAGTACTTC; CDR3 protein: CASSLVALVPQETQYF
D gene: TRBD1; J gene: TRBJ1-1; V gene: TRBV11-2; CDR3 DNA: TGTGCCAGCAGCTTAGTCAGGGGGTCCACTGAAGCTTTCTTT; CDR3 protein: CASSLVRGSTEAFF
D gene: TRBD2; J gene: TRBJ2-7; V gene: TRBV3-1/TRBV3-2; CDR3 DNA: TGTGCCAGCAGCCAAGATCGGGGCCCCGGGGGGACGGCCTACGAGCAGTACTTC; CDR3 protein: CASSQDRGPGGTAYEQYF
D gene: TRBD1; J gene: TRBJ2-7; V gene: TRBV6-5; CDR3 DNA: TGTGCCGGGGGATTAGGGGGCGCGGGCTCCTACGAGCAGTACTTC; CDR3 protein: CAGGLGGAGSYEQYF
D gene: TRBD1; J gene: TRBJ2-2; V gene: TRBV27; CDR3 DNA: TGTGCCAGCAGCTTTTTGAGGGGGCCCACCGGGGAGCTGTTTTTT; CDR3 protein: CASSFLRGPTGELFF
D gene: .; J gene: TRBJ2-5; V gene: TRBV6-2/TRBV6-3; CDR3 DNA: TGTGCCAGCACCCCCACGGTGGAGCAGGGGAAGGTCGTCCAAGAGACCCAGTACTTC; CDR3 protein: CASTPTVEQGKVVQETQYF
D gene: TRBD2; J gene: TRBJ2-7; V gene: TRBV19; CDR3 DNA: TGTGCCAGTAGTATCAAGACTAGCCGGGCCGGAATGCGCTACGAGCAGTACTTC; CDR3 protein: CASSIKTSRAGMRYEQYF
D gene: TRBD2; J gene: TRBJ2-7; V gene: TRBV29-1; CDR3 DNA: TGCAGCGTTATACGGACTAGCGGGGGGGCTACGTACTTC; CDR3 protein: CSVIRTSGGATYF
D gene: TRBD1; J gene: TRBJ2-7; V gene: TRBV5-1; CDR3 DNA: TGCGCCAGCAGCCCCGGGACAGTCGGAAGCTCCTACGAGCAGTACTTC; CDR3 protein: CASSPGTVGSSYEQYF
D gene: .; J gene: TRBJ2-1; V gene: TRBV7-3; CDR3 DNA: TGTGCCAGCAGCTCCGGGCGGGCTGAGCAGTTCTTC; CDR3 protein: CASSSGRAEQFF
D gene: .; J gene: TRBJ2-3; V gene: TRBV7-8; CDR3 DNA: TGTGCCAGCAGCTTAAAGGGCCCAGGGGAGAGCACAGATACGCAGTATTTT; CDR3 protein: CASSLKGPGESTDTQYF
D gene: TRBD1; J gene: TRBJ1-6; V gene: TRBV2; CDR3 DNA: TGTGCCAGCAGTGGGACAGGACAGGGAAATTCACCCCTCCACTTT; CDR3 protein: CASSGTGQGNSPLHF
D gene: .; J gene: TRBJ2-7; V gene: TRBV6-5; CDR3 DNA: TGTGCCAGCAGCTTGACTCTCTACGAGCAGTACTTC; CDR3 protein: CASSLTLYEQYF
D gene: TRBD1; J gene: TRBJ1-2; V gene: TRBV3-1/TRBV3-2; CDR3 DNA: TGTGCCAGCAGCCAGGGTACAGGGGGCCCCTATGGCTACACCTTC; CDR3 protein: CASSQGTGGPYGYTF
D gene: .; J gene: TRBJ2-7; V gene: TRBV15; CDR3 DNA: TGTGCCACCAGCAGCCGAGGGGGAAGCAGCTCCTACGAGCAGTACTTC; CDR3 protein: CATSSRGGSSSYEQYF
D gene: .; J gene: TRBJ1-2; V gene: TRBV9; CDR3 DNA: TGTGCCAGCAGCGTAGACAACAACTATGGCTACACCTTC; CDR3 protein: CASSVDNNYGYTF
D gene: TRBD2; J gene: TRBJ2-4; V gene: TRBV6-2/TRBV6-3; CDR3 DNA: TGTGCCAGCAGTTACTCCCCTAGACTAGCGGGGGGTGTAGCCAAAAACATTCAGTACTTC; CDR3 protein: CASSYSPRLAGGVAKNIQYF
D gene: TRBD1; J gene: TRBJ2-1; V gene: TRBV3-1/TRBV3-2; CDR3 DNA: TGTGCCAGCAGCCTAGCCGGACAGGGCACTGGAGAGCAGTTCTTC; CDR3 protein: CASSLAGQGTGEQFF
D gene: .; J gene: TRBJ1-5; V gene: TRBV19; CDR3 DNA: TGTGCCAGTAGTATCAGTCGGGGGATAGGATCGCCCCAGCATTTT; CDR3 protein: CASSISRGIGSPQHF
D gene: .; J gene: TRBJ1-2; V gene: TRBV5-6; CDR3 DNA: TGTGCCAGCAGCCTCGGGACAACCCCCTATGGCTACACCTTC; CDR3 protein: CASSLGTTPYGYTF
D gene: TRBD2; J gene: TRBJ2-7; V gene: TRBV6-5; CDR3 DNA: TGTGCCGCCGGGGGGGGCAGATCCTACGAGCAGTACTTC; CDR3 protein: CAAGGGRSYEQYF
D gene: .; J gene: TRBJ2-3; V gene: TRBV2; CDR3 DNA: TGTGCCAGCAGCTCTACCCGCTCGGGTACGCAGTATTTT; CDR3 protein: CASSSTRSGTQYF